This paragraph reports one TCR beta chain. This receptor's antigen is unknown. The input lacks base qualities; no much larger clone sits a single base away. The library relied on the immunoSEQ multiplex PCR assay. To provide template for TCR sequencing, every sample had RNA extracted and reverse transcribed into cDNA. First-strand cDNA was synthesized with SuperScript III using a 2:1 mix of oligo-dT and random hexamers. A synthetic immune receptor repertoire was used to assess amplification bias, and residual bias was removed computationally. The authors' pipeline ran thus. After raw reads were preprocessed to remove errors, the CDR3 was defined following IMGT conventions as running from the conserved cysteine to phenylalanine. Clonality was computed by normalizing Shannon entropy by log2 of the number of productive unique TCRs and subtracting the result from 1. Whether scalp clones were CD4 or CD8 was inferred by matching scalp TCRbeta sequences against CD4 and CD8 repertoires sorted from blood. As stored in TCRdb, this immuneACCESS dataset retains in-frame rearrangements with V and J assigned. A fraction of the clones does not appear; measured against another copy, unresolved V genes explain less than half of the discrepancy, and the remainder lacks a known reason. That table supplies the V and J calls and clone size; D and trimming were determined from the DNA. The sample table lists under 350,000 clones, 58% of them with a count of one. Together, the top ten hold approximately 1.8% of the sample.

The data are from a study of CD8+ T cells in alopecia areata (dated 2018 in TCRdb). Context from the whole study: The treated patients, all with moderate-to-severe alopecia areata, were enrolled in an open-label pilot trial of oral tofacitinib given at 5 to 10 mg twice daily. Patients stayed on tofacitinib for 6 to 18 months and then had 6 months of follow-up off drug so that delayed response and recurrence could be assessed. Disease severity in treated patients was measured with the SALT score, which quantifies the percentage of affected scalp surface area. High-throughput TCRbeta sequencing was used to examine T cell clonal expansion in alopecia areata in both the C3H/HeJ mouse model and human patients. On the human side, TCRbeta sequencing was run on scalp tissue and on sorted CD4+ and CD8+ peripheral blood T cells from healthy controls and from alopecia areata patients with either patchy or totalis/universalis disease. Biopsies were taken from tofacitinib-treated patients at baseline and at 4 and 24 weeks of treatment, and a later scalp biopsy was taken in several of the tofacitinib-treated patients. Scalp clonality was compared across normal scalp (n=4), patchy alopecia areata scalp (n=8), and alopecia totalis/universalis scalp (n=8). RNA was extracted with the PAXgene miRNA kit for fixed scalp, the miRNeasy kit for PBMCs, and the RNeasy kit for mouse skin. Amplification of TCRbeta CDR3 regions was done by immunoSEQ multiplex PCR using 35 Vbeta forward primers and 13 Jbeta reverse primers.

The germline V gene provides CDR1 SQVTM and CDR2 ANQGSEA. Relative to germline, V is 5 bases shorter and J is 4 bases shorter, with 5 bases between their ends. From the cysteine up to the phenylalanine, the CDR3 has a length of 10 residues. The sequence is cut down to CDR3 DNA, 30 bases in frame from base 1. The sample's time point label is to be understood as: 24 weeks on oral tofacitinib. The sample's treatment or condition label is to be understood as: oral pan-JAK inhibitor, 5-10 mg twice daily. Lesional scalp punch biopsies and peripheral blood were collected from alopecia areata patients. PBMCs were isolated by density centrifugation and stained for CD3, CD4 and CD8, after which CD4+ and CD8+ T cells were sorted on a FACSAria. Study-wide conclusions, independent of this receptor: Compared with mice, TCR sequences shared between patients were less clear, possibly partly because of HLA diversity across the patient population. Many expanded lesional clones were found to persist in scalp and blood during tofacitinib treatment, and relapse after treatment cessation may be partly explained by this persistence. With tofacitinib, both scalp clonality and the number of expanded CD8+ clones among the top 100 scalp clones went down significantly. Scalp TCR repertoire analysis is complicated because resident alphabeta T cells in normal human skin are also sequenced, whereas mouse skin is dominated by gammadelta T cells. Higher clonality and more expanded CD8+ clones were observed in lesional scalp than in normal scalp, particularly in alopecia totalis/universalis, a finding suggestive of antigenic drive. The treated cohort was small, with a single nonresponder, so links between baseline CD8+ expansion and response need larger studies.

The receptor chain draws on TRBV29-1 and TRBJ2-5; no D segment can be confidently identified. Specimen: CD4+ T cells sorted from blood, collected at week 24, from a patient treated with tofacitinib. This TCR was recovered from a human donor with alopecia areata. The CDR3 region reads CSVTTETQYF. The DNA reads TGCAGCGTTACCACAGAGACCCAGTACTTC.